Presented here are 26 T cell receptor beta chains from one specimen sequenced in a study of shared clonotypes between healthy human individuals. Some clones are missing from TCRdb's copy, which holds only in-frame ones; the method was immunoSEQ multiplex PCR. The table records 1.4 million or so clones, less than 99% of them present only once. What was sequenced was naive CD4+ T cells sorted from blood. Noted subset: CD45RA+ positively selected. These receptors were obtained from a man aged 25-40 years in good health.

V is TRBV15 and J is TRBJ2-1; no reliable D call. Germline V gene lookup returns CDR1 LNHNV and CDR2 YYDKDF (reference sequence). Trimming cost V 3 bases and J 8 bases, with 11 bases left between them. The CDR3 runs to 13 residues. The CDR3 DNA reads TGTGCCACCAGCAGTAATGTTGAGGATGAGCAGTTCTTC. It codes for CATSSNVEDEQFF.

A note on this clone: Other DNA sequences from this sample encode an identical CDR3 as well. This sequence joins TRBV28 and TRBJ2-5; D gene uncertain. CDR3 size: 13 residues. Germline V lookup: CDR1 MDHEN, CDR2 SYDVKM. V lost 1 base and J 5 bases, leaving 8 bases between the germline ends. CDR3 nucleotides: TGTGCCAGCAGTTTATACCGTGGGGAGACCCAGTACTTC. Protein: CASSLYRGETQYF.

V is TRBV6-6 and J is TRBJ2-7; 8 bases map to TRBD1. V lost 0 bases and J lost 4; bases outside the gene matches: 5. The CDR3 is 15 amino acids. Germline V gene data show CDR1 as MNHNY and CDR2 as SVGAGI (reference sequence). CDR3 residues: CASSYSSRGPYEQYF. Written as DNA, the CDR3 is TGTGCCAGCAGTTACTCGAGCAGGGGGCCGTACGAGCAGTACTTC.

The chain is built from TRBV18 and TRBJ1-3; no firm D call. Trimming shortened V by 2 bases and J by 1 base, and 15 bases separated the two germline ends. CDR3 length: 17 residues. Germline CDR1 and CDR2: KGHSH and LQKENI. CDR3 residues: CASSPISRGGSGNTIYF. CDR3 in DNA: TGTGCCAGCTCACCAATCAGCAGAGGAGGGTCTGGAAACACCATATATTTT.

The chain couples TRBV28 to TRBJ2-1; 7 bases agree with TRBD1. V was clipped by 4 bases and J by 3 bases; unmatched bases: 6. This CDR3 has 15 residues. Germline CDR1 is MDHEN and CDR2 is SYDVKM. As DNA, the CDR3 is TGTGCCAGCAGTTACCTGGACAGGTTCTACAATGAGCAGTTCTTC. As protein: CASSYLDRFYNEQFF.

This rearrangement joins TRBV9 to TRBJ2-3; 15 nucleotides agree with TRBD2. V dropped 4 bases and J dropped 0; count of bases not matched to a gene: 3. The CDR3 extends over 17 amino acids. Per the germline V gene, CDR1 is SGDLS and CDR2 is YYNGEE. CDR3 protein: CASSHGLAGGSTDTQYF. The CDR3 DNA sequence: TGTGCCAGCAGCCACGGACTAGCGGGAGGGAGCACAGATACGCAGTATTTT.

The V gene is TRBV4-1, the J gene TRBJ2-3; 10 nucleotides match TRBD2. The CDR3 sequence is 17 residues long. With V trimmed by 0 bases and J by 1 base, 4 bases remained unmatched. Germline V lookup: CDR1 MGHRA, CDR2 YSYEKL. The DNA for the CDR3 is TGCGCCAGCAGCCAAGATGGAGCGGGAGGGGGCACAGATACGCAGTATTTT. This translates into CASSQDGAGGGTDTQYF.

On this clone itself: Additional DNA sequences in this sample encode the identical CDR3. The J gene is TRBJ2-7, the V gene TRBV18; unclear D gene. Germline assignment: CDR1 KGHSH and CDR2 LQKENI. CDR3 length equals 12 residues. Trimming pared 3 bases from V and 3 bases from J, leaving 6 bases between. CDR3 coding DNA: TGTGCCAGCTCACCCACTATCTACGAGCAGTACTTC. Translation gives CASSPTIYEQYF.

The chain employs TRBV27 and TRBJ2-2, with D unclear. V lost 1 base to trimming and J lost 2 bases, with 5 bases between them. CDR3 length: 14 residues. CDR1 is MNHEY, CDR2 SMNVEV, per germline (reference sequence). The CDR3 reads CASSLWRNTGELFF. The CDR3, as DNA: TGTGCCAGCAGTTTATGGCGAAACACCGGGGAGCTGTTTTTT.

As for this clone: Additional DNA sequences in this sample encode the identical CDR3. The CDR3 loop reads CASSLTGAYEQYF. CDR3 nucleotides: TGCGCCAGCAGCTTAACGGGAGCCTACGAGCAGTACTTC. V usage is TRBV5-1 and J usage is TRBJ2-7; D is possibly TRBD2 (6 bases). Per germline, CDR1 SGHRS and CDR2 YFSETQ. V was shortened by 2 bases and J by 2 bases, with 8 bases between the two germline ends. This CDR3 has 13 residues.

The J gene is TRBJ2-2, the V gene TRBV28, with D unresolved. CDR3 length: 14 amino acids. Germline lookup yields CDR1 MDHEN and CDR2 SYDVKM. Trimming shortened V by 1 base and J by 3 bases, and 6 bases separated the two germline ends. The DNA for the CDR3 is TGTGCCAGCAGTTTATATTTATACACCGGGGAGCTGTTTTTT. This gives the protein CASSLYLYTGELFF.

J is TRBJ1-1 and V is TRBV6-5, with a tentative D call TRBD1 (5 bases). The V gene's germline CDR1 is MNHEY and CDR2 SVGAGI. V was shortened by 7 bases and J by 1 base, with 13 bases between the two germline ends. The CDR3 runs to 14 residues. For the CDR3, the DNA is TGTGCCAGCACCCCGCCAGGGAGGAACACTGAAGCTTTCTTT. Its translation: CASTPPGRNTEAFF.

The J gene is TRBJ2-7, the V gene TRBV5-5; TRBD2 matches 8 bases. CDR1 and CDR2 from the germline V gene are SGHKS and YYEKEE (reference sequence). V trimming: 4 bases; J trimming: 4 bases; junction bases outside the gene matches: 10. The CDR3 spans 15 residues. CDR3 sequence reads: CASSPAQAGVYEQYF. The CDR3 DNA reads as TGTGCCAGCAGCCCCGCTCAAGCGGGAGTATACGAGCAGTACTTC.

V usage is TRBV5-4 and J usage is TRBJ1-1; 10 bases match TRBD1. Trimming at V came to 4 bases and at J to 7 bases, leaving 10 bases not matched to a gene. The germline V gene encodes CDR1 SGHNT and CDR2 YYREEE (reference sequence). There are 15 residues in the CDR3. CDR3 amino acids: CASSRGRDRGGEAFF. The DNA for the CDR3 is TGTGCCAGCAGCAGGGGTCGGGACAGGGGTGGTGAAGCTTTCTTT.

V and J are TRBV5-3 and TRBJ2-7; maybe TRBD1 (5 bases). TRBV5-3 is annotated as an ORF whose role is uncertain. The CDR3 is 16 residues long. Trimming took 8 bases from V and 4 from J, leaving 25 bases between them. The CDR3 reads CASLPLGHTGWYEQYF. CDR3 DNA sequence: TGTGCCAGTCTTCCTCTGGGCCATACAGGTTGGTACGAGCAGTACTTC.

This chain joins TRBV30 and TRBJ2-1; D assignment may be TRBD1 or TRBD2 (5 bases each). Per germline, CDR1 GTSNPN and CDR2 SVGIG (reference sequence). The length of the CDR3 is 17 residues. V was cut by 1 base and J by 9 bases, with 25 bases left in between. CDR3 nucleotides: TGTGCCTGGAGTGGATACCGGGGCCACGGATCGGACATTGAGCAGTTCTTC. This translates into CAWSGYRGHGSDIEQFF.

The rearrangement uses TRBV7-9 and TRBJ2-3, with D perhaps TRBD2 (6 bases). Trimming stripped 5 bases from V and 0 bases from J, with 15 bases between. The germline gives CDR1 SEHNR, CDR2 FQNEAQ (reference sequence). The CDR3 has 16 amino acids. The chain's CDR3 is CASSTWGDPSTDTQYF. The CDR3 DNA sequence: TGTGCCAGCAGCACCTGGGGGGATCCTAGCACAGATACGCAGTATTTT.

V gene TRBV28 combines with J gene TRBJ1-2; TRBD1 matches 9 bases. The V gene end was trimmed by 5 bases and the J gene end by 0 bases; junction bases not matched to a gene: 7. This CDR3 has 16 residues. Germline V gene lookup returns CDR1 MDHEN and CDR2 SYDVKM. The CDR3 bases are TGTGCCAGCAGTACTACAGGGGGCCGCCCTAACTATGGCTACACCTTC. This sequence encodes CASSTTGGRPNYGYTF.

The J gene is TRBJ2-5, the V gene TRBV5-1; D is uncertain. CDR3 size: 11 residues. CDR1 and CDR2 (germline): SGHRS, YFSETQ. Trimming left V 6 bases short and J 5 bases short, with 8 bases between. CDR3 DNA: TGCGCCAGCATGGAGTCGGAGACCCAGTACTTC. Protein: CASMESETQYF.

V is TRBV5-6 and J is TRBJ2-5, with D tentatively TRBD1 or TRBD2 (5 bases each). This CDR3 has 15 amino acids. CDR1 and CDR2 (germline): SGHDT, YYEEEE. V was clipped by 4 bases and J by 5 bases, with 18 bases between them. CDR3 coding DNA: TGTGCCAGCAGCCAGGTGGGGGAATGGGAGGAGACCCAGTACTTC. The encoded protein is CASSQVGEWEETQYF.

The chain is built from TRBV7-5 and TRBJ1-1. TRBV7-5 is recorded as a pseudogene. CDR3 length: 16 amino acids. The CDR3 DNA sequence: TGTGTCAGAAACACCCAGTCGGGGGCTATGAACACTGAAGCTTTCTTT. This translates into CVRNTQSGAMNTEAFF.

In DNA, the CDR3 is TGTGCCAGCAGCTCGGGGCAGGGGAATGAGCAGTTCTTC. Translating gives CASSSGQGNEQFF. The chain is built from TRBV7-2 and TRBJ2-1; possible D gene TRBD1, 6 bases. Trimming pared 4 bases from V and 7 bases from J, leaving 11 bases between. The CDR3 is 13 amino acids. The germline V gene has CDR1 SGHTA and CDR2 FQGNSA.

The gene calls are TRBV6-6 and TRBJ2-1, with 7 nucleotides matching TRBD2. This CDR3 has 15 residues. Germline values: CDR1 MNHNY, CDR2 SVGAGI (reference sequence). The trim removed 2 bases at V and 2 bases at J, leaving 3 bases unmatched. CDR3: CASSYGAGAYNEQFF. The CDR3 coding sequence is TGTGCCAGCAGTTACGGGGCGGGAGCCTACAATGAGCAGTTCTTC.

This CDR3 is CSVASSDSYSGNTIYF. CDR3 bases: TGCAGCGTAGCATCCAGCGACTCATACTCTGGAAACACCATATATTTT. J is TRBJ1-3 and V is TRBV29-1, with unresolved D. CDR1 SQVTM and CDR2 ANQGSEA come from the germline V gene. With 6 bases removed from V and 0 bases from J, the gap between germline ends came to 18 bases. This CDR3 region has 16 residues.

This sequence joins TRBV5-5 and TRBJ2-4, with a weak D call TRBD2 (7 bases). V was trimmed by 4 bases and J by 6 bases, leaving 17 bases between them. Looked up from germline, CDR1 is SGHKS and CDR2 is YYEKEE (reference sequence). The CDR3 length is 15 residues. CDR3 bases: TGTGCCAGCAGCCCCCGTGGGCGGGGGCGAAACATTCAGTACTTC. Translated, it gives CASSPRGRGRNIQYF.

J is TRBJ2-5 and V is TRBV30, with 9 bases matching TRBD2. This CDR3 comprises 18 residues. Germline CDR1 and CDR2: GTSNPN and SVGIG (reference sequence). V trimming: 4 bases; J trimming: 4 bases; junction bases outside the gene matches: 19. CDR3: CAWNRGSGRHRAGETQYF. The CDR3 coding sequence is TGTGCCTGGAATCGGGGTAGCGGGAGACACCGGGCAGGAGAGACCCAGTACTTC.